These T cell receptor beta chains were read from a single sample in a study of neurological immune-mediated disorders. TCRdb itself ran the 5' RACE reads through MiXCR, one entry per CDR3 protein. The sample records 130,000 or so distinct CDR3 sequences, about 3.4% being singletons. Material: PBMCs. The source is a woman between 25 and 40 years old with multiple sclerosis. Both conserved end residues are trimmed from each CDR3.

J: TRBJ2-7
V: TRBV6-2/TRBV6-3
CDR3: ASTPGGASLGEQY

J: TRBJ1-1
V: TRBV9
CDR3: ASSVEGGTPGEAF

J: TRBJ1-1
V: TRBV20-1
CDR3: SASLSGSEAF

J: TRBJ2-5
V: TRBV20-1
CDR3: SALGLQETQY

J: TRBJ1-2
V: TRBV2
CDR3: ARHYGYT

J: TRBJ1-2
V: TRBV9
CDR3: ASSVVRGGYT

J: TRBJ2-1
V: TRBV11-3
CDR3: ASSTAAGKGEQF

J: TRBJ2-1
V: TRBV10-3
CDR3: AIGETEYNEQF

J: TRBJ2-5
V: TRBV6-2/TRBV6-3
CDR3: ASSKEGLAGETQY

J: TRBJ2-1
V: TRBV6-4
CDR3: ASSVSTGGYEQF

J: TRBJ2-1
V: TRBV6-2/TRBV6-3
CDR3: ASSYSWGNEQF

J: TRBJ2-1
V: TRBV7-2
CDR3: ASSRETSVNEQF

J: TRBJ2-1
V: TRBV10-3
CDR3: AISESASYNEQF

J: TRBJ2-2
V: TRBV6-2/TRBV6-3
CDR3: ASSPMGELF

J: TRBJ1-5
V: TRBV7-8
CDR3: ASSPSSRYQPQH

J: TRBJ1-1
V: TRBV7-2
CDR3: ASSRQSDSTEAF

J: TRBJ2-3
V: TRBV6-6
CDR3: ASSYPGLAEYTDTQY

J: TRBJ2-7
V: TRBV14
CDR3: ASSQDPKHRTSYEQY

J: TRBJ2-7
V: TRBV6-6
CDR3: ASSKIGQGYEQY

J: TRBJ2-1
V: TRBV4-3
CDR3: ASSQDLQAYNEQF

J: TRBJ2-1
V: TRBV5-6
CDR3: ASSGDSSYNEQF

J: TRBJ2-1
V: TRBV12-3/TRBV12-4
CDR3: ASSFRGDSYNEQF

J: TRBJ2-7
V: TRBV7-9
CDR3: ASSGTGRDYEQY

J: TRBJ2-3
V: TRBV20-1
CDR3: SARWLGTDTQY

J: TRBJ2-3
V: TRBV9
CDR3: ASSPRTGSTDTQY

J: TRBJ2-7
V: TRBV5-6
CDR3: ASSYGGGGNSYEQY

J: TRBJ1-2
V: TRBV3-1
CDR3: ASSPSGEIGYT

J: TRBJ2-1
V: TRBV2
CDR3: ASMVSNEQF

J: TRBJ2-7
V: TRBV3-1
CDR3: ASSRKGGLVYAGYEQY

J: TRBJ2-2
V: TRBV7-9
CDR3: ASSLGLTGDTGELF

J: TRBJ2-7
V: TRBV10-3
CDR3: AISESNLPGGLGAYEQY

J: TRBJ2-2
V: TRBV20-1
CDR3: SARGGVDTGELF

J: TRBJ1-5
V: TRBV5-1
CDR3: ASSLEGGFQPQH

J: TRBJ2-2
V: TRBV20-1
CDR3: SAGTGHGELF

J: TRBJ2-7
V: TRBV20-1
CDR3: SARERTAYEQY

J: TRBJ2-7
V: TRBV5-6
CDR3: ASSLLASGGFEQY

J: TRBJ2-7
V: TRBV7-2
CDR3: ASSLSGSVGEQY

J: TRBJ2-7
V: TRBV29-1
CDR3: SVEKGPGEQY

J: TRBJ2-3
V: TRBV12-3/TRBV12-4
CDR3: ASKPGGADTQY

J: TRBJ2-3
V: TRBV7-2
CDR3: ASSLVSGRSTDTQY

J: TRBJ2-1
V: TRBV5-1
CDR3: ASREGAGNEQF

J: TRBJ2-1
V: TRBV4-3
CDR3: ASSRRGPYNEQF

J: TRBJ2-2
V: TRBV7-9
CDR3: ASSLIASGQGESGELF

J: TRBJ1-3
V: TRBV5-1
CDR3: ASSLDFSGNTIY

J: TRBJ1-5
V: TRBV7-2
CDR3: ASSLVSTHQPQH

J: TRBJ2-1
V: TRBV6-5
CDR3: ASSYSGLVLNEQF

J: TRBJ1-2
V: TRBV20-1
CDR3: SSKTGEHYGYT

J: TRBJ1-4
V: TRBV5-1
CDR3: ASSLLQTSSNEKLF

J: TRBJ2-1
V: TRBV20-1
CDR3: SARDLYGKWGNEQF

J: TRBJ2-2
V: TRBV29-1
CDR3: SVEGERGAGGPQVGTGELF

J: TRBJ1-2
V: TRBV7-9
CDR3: ASSLDLRQDYGYT

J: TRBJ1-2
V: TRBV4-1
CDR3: ASSQTLPGQGGGYGYT

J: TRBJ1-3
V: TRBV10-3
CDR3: AISTPGNTIY

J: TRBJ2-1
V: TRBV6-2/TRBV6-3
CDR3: ASGVYVENEQF

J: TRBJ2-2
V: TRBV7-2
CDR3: ASSIVAVTGELF